This entry features one TCR beta chain sequence. It lacks a known antigen. Nothing much larger sits one base from this clone, and base qualities are not available. The record originates from a study of regulatory dendritic cells for organ transplantation (dated by TCRdb to the late 2010s). Study-wide context: Sorted naive and memory CD4+ and CD8+ T cells had their TCRbeta repertoires sequenced both before and after allostimulation with either regulatory or mature dendritic cells. Overall study results and their limits: In both subjects, allostimulation led to expansion of memory CD8+ clones, though the expansion induced by regulatory dendritic cells appeared to be more limited than that induced by mature dendritic cells. The repertoires of naive CD4+ and CD8+ T cells were highly diverse, while memory cell repertoires were less diverse, with memory CD8+ cells being the most oligoclonal. Sequencing was done in only two subjects, and the authors reported considerable heterogeneity between individuals in the alloreactive memory CD8+ T cell pool. Of the resting subsets, memory CD8+ T cells had the largest number of alloreactive TCR clonotypes.

Naive T cells were sorted as CD45RA+ and memory T cells as CD45RO+ CD4+ or CD8+ cells by FACS. The T cells used for TCR sequencing were obtained from two healthy control subjects. Unstimulated sorted T cell subsets served as baseline controls for the mixed lymphocyte reactions. Genomic DNA was extracted with the Qiagen DNeasy Blood & Tissue Kit. Multiplexed two-step PCR with Vbeta-specific forward primers and Jbeta-specific reverse primers was used to amplify TCRbeta CDR3 regions. Through the immunoSEQ service, TCRbeta libraries were sequenced on an Illumina instrument. The study's own analysis went as follows. IMGT annotation was used to assign V, D and J genes, and synthetic CDR3 analogues were used to correct counts for multiplex PCR bias. The immunoSEQ Analyzer calculated repertoire clonality as one minus the normalized Shannon entropy. Clonal expansion was defined by Fisher's exact test with Benjamini-Hochberg false discovery rate control, using two-tailed P<0.01. TCRdb limited this immuneACCESS table to in-frame rearrangements with V and J called. A share of clones is missing; checked studies link under half to unresolved V genes, and the rest is unexplained. The D gene and trimming were derived from the DNA, and the V and J assignments and clone size from that table. This sample holds under 40,000 clones; about nine tenths were observed only once. Of the sample, approximately 0.11% falls within the top ten clones.

CDR1 and CDR2, per the germline V gene, are SGHTS and YDEGEE. The cysteine opens and the phenylalanine closes a CDR3 of 14 amino acids. Of the read, only the CDR3 DNA is kept; its 42 bases are in frame from base 1. Deletion took 0 bases off V and 5 bases off J, with a span of 11 bases between the germline ends. The sequence was collected from a human donor in good health. The V and J genes are TRBV5-8 and TRBJ2-5; the best D guess is TRBD2, with 7 bases matching. Sequencing was performed on naive CD8+ T cells from blood. This sample's cell subset or site label indicates: CD45RA+ naive T cells. The DNA sequence follows: TGTGCCAGCAGCTTGGTTGGGGGGGGCGAGACCCAGTACTTC. It translates to CASSLVGGGETQYF. Outside the CDR3, residues come from the reference TRBV5-8 and TRBJ2-5 proteins, so the full variable domain is: EAGVTQSPTHLIKTRGQQATLRCSPISGHTSVYWYQQALGLGLQFLLWYDEGEERNRGNFPPRFSGRQFPNYSSELNVNALELEDSALYLCASSLVGGGETQYFGPGTRLLVL.